The clone carrying this TCR beta chain is a singleton in its sample. Its antigen is as yet unknown. The junction shows a germline mismatch at one end, possibly a read error. Sequencing used immunoSEQ multiplex PCR; TCRdb keeps in-frame clones, though not all of them. The sample shows about 98,000 clones, around 86% of them seen only once. This specimen belongs to a study of graft-versus-host responses after intestinal transplantation. This CDR3 spans 15 amino acids. Germline V CDR1 and CDR2: SSHAT, FNYEAQ (reference sequence). The V gene is TRBV7-7, the J gene TRBJ2-1, with 7 bases aligning to TRBD1. Sequenced here: unstimulated CD8+ T cells sorted from spleen or lymph node cells, sampled before intestinal transplant. The TCR was taken from a human donor who received an intestinal transplant. CDR3 protein: CASSLDTGAYNEQFF. The CDR3 DNA follows: TGTGCTAGCAGCTTAGATACAGGGGCATACAATGAGCAGTTCTTC.